Listed below are T cell receptor beta chains from one sample, sequenced in a study of cytomegalovirus exposure and HLA in healthy donors. Here immunoSEQ multiplex PCR was the method, and the copy in TCRdb shows in-frame clones only, minus some. The sample comprises 150,000 to 200,000 clones, roughly 75% of which are singletons, and roughly 7.1% rests with the top ten. Sequences were obtained from PBMCs. Source of these receptors: a woman aged 40-49 years in good health and CMV-seropositive. Each CDR3 is given with its conserved first and last residue. Clone size appears in some rows only: once, few, many, or a class for an expanded clone.

v_call	clone_size	j_call	cdr3_aa
TRBV7-9	NA	TRBJ1-1	CASSNRQGKETEAFF
TRBV2	NA	TRBJ2-5	CASSGLAQETQYF
TRBV4-2	NA	TRBJ2-5	CASSQEGGRLETQYF
TRBV28	NA	TRBJ1-1	CASSSRGGGAEINTEAFF
TRBV15	NA	TRBJ2-7	CATSRDIGQGYEQYF
TRBV7-9	NA	TRBJ1-2	CASSLLQGAYGYTF
TRBV2	NA	TRBJ1-2	CASSEYRENGYTF
TRBV19	NA	TRBJ1-2	CASSLDRTAYGYTF
TRBV7-9	once	TRBJ1-1	CASSGWDTPNTEAFF
TRBV9	NA	TRBJ1-2	CASSVGEGTGFGYTF
TRBV4-3	NA	TRBJ2-7	CASSQVKLADLVEQYF
TRBV19	few	TRBJ1-5	CASSHTDQPQHF
TRBV5-1	NA	TRBJ2-1	CASSFPRSSYNEQFF